These 26 T cell receptor beta chains originate from one sample sequenced in a study of beta chain features in type 1 diabetes. Study-level results: Patients with Type 1 diabetes showed moderately but significantly shorter TCRB CDR3s in all four CD4+ subsets.

Antigens for these TCRs are unknown. The entirety of the isolated RNA underwent reverse transcription, so expressed TCRB transcripts were sequenced. The data were produced by immunoSEQ multiplex PCR, yet TCRdb's version contains in-frame clones alone and is incomplete. The sample lists about 150,000 clones, 7% to 9% seen once, with under 0.55% in the top ten. Sequenced: central memory CD4+ T cells from blood. These receptors came from a young man with type 1 diabetes.

This rearrangement joins TRBV30 to TRBJ2-1; TRBD2 is a possible D gene (5 bases). This CDR3 spans 12 amino acids. V lost 7 bases, J lost 3 bases, and 10 bases lay in between. Germline CDR1 and CDR2: GTSNPN and SVGIG (reference sequence). CDR3: CASRRGYNEQFF. In DNA form, the CDR3 reads TGTGCCTCTCGACGGGGCTACAATGAGCAGTTCTTC.

This clone has only a few counts. The rearrangement links TRBV21-1 to TRBJ2-1; the D call of TRBD2 is as the table states it, not checked on the DNA. TRBV21-1 is a known pseudogene. There are 16 residues in the CDR3. The CDR3 reads CASSKSSGSKGNEQFF. CDR3 nucleotide sequence: TGTGCCAGCAGCAAATCTAGCGGGAGTAAGGGGAATGAGCAGTTCTTC.

This clone was counted a few times. A junction boundary mismatches the germline segment, possibly from a read error. The rearrangement joins TRBV5-6 to TRBJ1-2, with D uncertain. Looked up from germline, CDR1 is SGHDT and CDR2 is YYEEEE. The CDR3 totals 12 residues. CDR3 in DNA: TGTGCCAGCAGATTGGGTCTCTATGGCTACACCTTC. Translating it yields CASRLGLYGYTF.

This chain uses TRBV5-1 with TRBJ2-5, with 7 bases identical to TRBD2. The V segment lost 1 base and the J segment 1 base; nucleotides outside the gene matches: 7. Germline CDR1 SGHRS, CDR2 YFSETQ. There are 16 residues in the CDR3. The CDR3 region is CASSLFGRVSQETQYF. CDR3 nucleotides: TGCGCCAGCAGCTTGTTTGGGAGGGTGAGCCAAGAGACCCAGTACTTC.

The genes are TRBV4-2 and TRBJ2-1; possible D gene TRBD1, 5 bases. This CDR3 is built from 14 residues. V was shortened by 5 bases and J by 5 bases, with 13 bases between the two germline ends. The V gene's germline CDR1 is LGHNA and CDR2 YNFKEQ. CDR3 DNA sequence: TGTGCCAGCAGCGGGGCAGGGCTAAACAATGAGCAGTTCTTC. Translated, it gives CASSGAGLNNEQFF.

This rearrangement joins TRBV28 to TRBJ2-7; 12 positions agree with TRBD2. The V gene end was trimmed by 3 bases and the J gene end by 4 bases; junction bases not matched to a gene: 10. This CDR3 has 17 residues. Germline V CDR1 and CDR2: MDHEN, SYDVKM. CDR3 sequence (DNA): TGTGCCAGCAGTTTCTCTCCTAGCGGGAGGGCCCGGTACGAGCAGTACTTC. The encoded protein is CASSFSPSGRARYEQYF.

The gene calls are TRBV29-1 and TRBJ1-2; 7 bases agree with TRBD1. CDR1 is SQVTM, CDR2 ANQGSEA, per germline. After removal of 7 bases from V and 4 bases from J, the junction contained 6 bases not matched to a gene. The CDR3 consists of 12 residues. CDR3 DNA: TGCAGCGCAGGGACAGCCCGCTATGGCTACACCTTC. This gives the protein CSAGTARYGYTF.

The chain has TRBV4-1 and TRBJ1-2; tentatively, D is TRBD1 (5 bases). The length of the CDR3 is 14 residues. CDR1 and CDR2 (germline): MGHRA, YSYEKL. Trimming removed 1 base from V and 4 bases from J, with 10 bases in between. The CDR3 reads CASSQASGIYGYTF. As DNA, the CDR3 is TGCGCCAGCAGCCAAGCTTCAGGGATCTATGGCTACACCTTC.

There are a few counts of this clone. CDR3 DNA sequence: TGTGCCAGCAGCCAAGATGCGGAGACCAGATGGGAGCAGTACTTC. This encodes CASSQDAETRWEQYF. The genes are TRBV4-2 and TRBJ2-7; no firm D call. The germline CDR1 and CDR2 sequences are LGHNA and YNFKEQ. The CDR3 is 15 amino acids. Trimming cost V 0 bases and J 7 bases, with 16 bases left between them.

CDR3 nucleotide sequence: TGTGCCAGCAGCGACCAGACAGGAAGAGAGTTTCATACGCAGTATTTT. Translated: CASSDQTGREFHTQYF. The gene calls are TRBV9 and TRBJ2-3; possible D gene TRBD1, 6 bases. Per germline, CDR1 SGDLS and CDR2 YYNGEE. This CDR3 contains 16 residues. Trimming pared 3 bases from V and 7 bases from J, leaving 21 bases between.

A few counts support this clone. The chain recombines TRBV4-3 with TRBJ2-2, with 7 bases identical to TRBD1. This CDR3 comprises 17 residues. Germline CDR1 reads LGHNA; CDR2 reads YSLEER. V lost 0 bases to trimming and J lost 5 bases; unmatched junction nucleotides: 9. The CDR3 DNA is TGCGCCAGCAGCCAAGATATAGGGACAGCCTCGACCGGGGAGCTGTTTTTT. Its translation is CASSQDIGTASTGELFF.

This clone was seen only a few times. The chain has TRBV11-2 and TRBJ2-7; weak D call: TRBD2 (7 bases). The V end lost 1 base, the J end lost 3 bases, and 16 bases lay between the germline ends. CDR1 SGHAT and CDR2 FQNNGV come from the germline V gene. The length of the CDR3 is 16 residues. DNA of the CDR3: TGTGCCAGCAGCTTAGCGGCTAGCGGAGGGGGCTACGAGCAGTACTTC. Protein sequence: CASSLAASGGGYEQYF. Full variable domain (outside the CDR3, taken from reference TRBV11-2 and TRBJ2-7): EAGVAQSPRYKIIEKRQSVAFWCNPISGHATLYWYQQILGQGPKLLIQFQNNGVVDDSQLPKDRFSAERLKGVDSTLKIQPAKLEDSAVYLCASSLAASGGGYEQYFGPGTRLTVT.

Only a few counts were recorded for this clone. The chain employs TRBV6-6 and TRBJ2-1; a possible D gene is TRBD2 (5 bases). Trimming removed 8 bases from V and 0 bases from J, with 14 bases in between. The length of the CDR3 is 15 residues. The germline V gene has CDR1 MNHNY and CDR2 SVGAGI (reference sequence). Here the CDR3 reads CASRSPRDSYNEQFF. The CDR3 nucleotides read TGTGCCAGCCGATCCCCCCGGGACTCCTACAATGAGCAGTTCTTC.

This chain joins TRBV2 and TRBJ2-1; possible D gene TRBD2, 6 bases. The CDR3 extends over 12 amino acids. Trimming stripped 6 bases from V and 7 bases from J, with 10 bases between. CDR1 and CDR2 (germline): SNHLY, FYNNEI. For the CDR3, the DNA is TGTGCCAGCAGGAAACTAGCTAATGAGCAGTTCTTC. Its translation: CASRKLANEQFF.

This clone was observed at least ten times. The chain has TRBV14 and TRBJ1-4; D may be TRBD1 (5 bases). Germline lookup yields CDR1 SGHDN and CDR2 FVKESK. This CDR3 region has 13 residues. Trimming pared 0 bases from V and 10 bases from J, leaving 9 bases between. CDR3 loop: CASSQEGRGKLFF. CDR3 DNA sequence: TGTGCCAGCAGCCAAGAGGGGCGTGGAAAACTGTTTTTT. The whole variable domain, remainder taken from reference TRBV14 and TRBJ1-4, is EAGVTQFPSHSVIEKGQTVTLRCDPISGHDNLYWYRRVMGKEIKFLLHFVKESKQDESGMPNNRFLAERTGGTYSTLKVQPAELEDSGVYFCASSQEGRGKLFFGSGTQLSVL.

The rearrangement links TRBV5-5 to TRBJ1-2; the D gene is possibly TRBD1 (6 bases). The V gene lost 4 bases and the J gene lost 4 bases, with 14 bases spanning the gap. Germline V gives CDR1 SGHKS, CDR2 YYEKEE (reference sequence). CDR3 length equals 14 residues. The CDR3, as DNA: TGTGCCAGCAGCGAATCTACAGGGCGCTATGGCTACACCTTC. It codes for CASSESTGRYGYTF.

V usage is TRBV9 and J usage is TRBJ2-7, with 8 bases that match TRBD1. This CDR3 is 14 amino acids long. Germline V gene sequence: CDR1 SGDLS, CDR2 YYNGEE. V trimming: 2 bases; J trimming: 1 base; junction bases outside the gene matches: 2. In DNA, the CDR3 is TGTGCCAGCAGCGTGGGACAGGCATCCTACGAGCAGTACTTC. It encodes CASSVGQASYEQYF.

This sequence joins TRBV9 and TRBJ2-1, with D maybe TRBD2 (6 bases). Trimming stripped 4 bases from V and 1 base from J, with 15 bases between. The CDR3 has 16 residues. Germline CDR1 and CDR2: SGDLS and YYNGEE. CDR3 region: CASSHERVPSYNEQFF. CDR3 nucleotide sequence: TGTGCCAGCAGCCATGAGCGGGTACCATCCTACAATGAGCAGTTCTTC.

This chain links TRBV7-9 with TRBJ2-4; a possible D gene is TRBD2 (6 bases). Trimming cost V 6 bases and J 5 bases, with 11 bases left between them. The CDR3 extends over 13 amino acids. Germline CDR1 is SEHNR and CDR2 is FQNEAQ (reference sequence). The CDR3 region has the DNA TGTGCCAGCAGTAGGGACTCCCAAAACATTCAGTACTTC. It specifies CASSRDSQNIQYF. Variable domain in full (rest from reference TRBV7-9 and TRBJ2-4): DTGVSQNPRHKITKRGQNVTFRCDPISEHNRLYWYRQTLGQGPEFLTYFQNEAQLEKSRLLSDRFSAERPKGSFSTLEIQRTEQGDSAMYLCASSRDSQNIQYFGAGTRLSVL.

This clone has only a few counts. The chain employs TRBV7-9 and TRBJ2-1; 9 nucleotides agree with TRBD2. CDR1 and CDR2 (germline): SEHNR, FQNEAQ (reference sequence). The CDR3 consists of 15 residues. With 0 bases clipped from V and 8 bases from J, the junction kept 5 bases outside the gene matches. This CDR3 reads CASSLASGSLDEQFF. CDR3 sequence (DNA): TGTGCCAGCAGCTTAGCTAGCGGGAGTTTGGATGAGCAGTTCTTC.

V gene TRBV19 combines with J gene TRBJ1-2; D uncertain. The CDR3 totals 14 residues. V was shortened by 1 base and J by 4 bases, with 10 bases between the two germline ends. Germline-derived CDR1 and CDR2 are LNHDA and SQIVND (reference sequence). CDR3 protein: CASSIGAGSYGYTF. The CDR3, as DNA: TGTGCCAGTAGTATAGGGGCCGGCAGCTATGGCTACACCTTC.

This chain links TRBV13 with TRBJ2-1; TRBD2 is a possible D gene (5 bases). Germline V gene data show CDR1 as PRHDT and CDR2 as FYEKMQ (reference sequence). This CDR3 has 14 amino acids. The CDR3 nucleotides read TGTCTTCCCACCCGGGAACAGCACAACAATGAGCAGTTCTTC. Protein product: CLPTREQHNNEQFF.

The chain carries TRBV27 and TRBJ2-6, with D hard to call. The CDR3 has 15 residues. The V gene's germline CDR1 is MNHEY and CDR2 SMNVEV (reference sequence). V shed 1 base and J shed 4 bases, with 8 bases lying between them. The CDR3 protein is CASSLYSKGANVLTF. The CDR3 coding sequence is TGTGCCAGCAGTTTATACAGTAAGGGGGCCAACGTCCTGACTTTC. The complete variable domain, with remaining parts taken from reference TRBV27 and TRBJ2-6, reads EAQVTQNPRYLITVTGKKLTVTCSQNMNHEYMSWYRQDPGLGLRQIYYSMNVEVTDKGDVPEGYKVSRKEKRNFPLILESPSPNQTSLYFCASSLYSKGANVLTFGAGSRLTVL.

The J gene is TRBJ2-5, the V gene TRBV4-1; perhaps TRBD1 as D (5 bases). Trimming removed 4 bases at V and 5 bases at J, with 17 bases between. Germline CDR1 reads MGHRA; CDR2 reads YSYEKL. The CDR3 totals 15 residues. The CDR3 region has the DNA TGCGCCAGCAGCCGGGGCAGGAAAAGCGTCGAGACCCAGTACTTC. Its protein is CASSRGRKSVETQYF.

The rearrangement uses TRBV4-2 and TRBJ2-1, with 7 bases matching TRBD2. The CDR3 is made up of 17 amino acids. The ends lost 5 bases at V and 5 bases at J; junction bases unmatched: 15. CDR1 and CDR2 from the germline V gene are LGHNA and YNFKEQ. CDR3 residues: CASSLVSVGGKNNEQFF. The CDR3 nucleotides read TGTGCCAGCAGCTTGGTTAGCGTCGGGGGGAAAAACAATGAGCAGTTCTTC.

This clone showed up just a few times. This chain uses TRBV5-4 with TRBJ1-1; D might be TRBD1 (5 bases). Germline V CDR1 and CDR2: SGHNT, YYREEE (reference sequence). V was pared by 1 base and J by 4 bases, with 8 bases between. This CDR3 has 13 amino acids. CDR3 coding DNA: TGTGCCAGCAGCTTGTACGGGGGCACTGAAGCTTTCTTT. Translating it yields CASSLYGGTEAFF.